This T cell receptor (beta chain) is drawn from a study of cytotoxic CD8 clonotypes in ibrutinib-treated CLL. Looking at the study overall: Roughly 25 partial and 2 complete responses; at median 68 months, roughly 15 remitted, about twelve progressed. On average, almost 95,000 productive rearrangements and 255,043 productive templates per sample. Study-wide findings and caveats: Pretreatment clonality was elevated relative to age-matched healthy donors and paralleled circulating CD8+ T-cell counts.

Sequenced by immunoSEQ multiplex PCR; TCRdb stores in-frame clones only, minus some. The data contain more than 200,000 clones, 60% to 75% of them singletons. With respect to this clone: Antigen: not known.

The specimen was PBMCs, collected after 24 months of ibrutinib treatment. The sequence was collected from a human donor with chronic lymphocytic leukemia.

CDR3 sequence: CASSPASSNEKLFF. CDR3 bases: TGTGCCAGCTCTCCCGCATCCTCTAATGAAAAACTGTTTTTT. V and J are TRBV18 and TRBJ1-4; D is unclear. There are 14 residues in the CDR3. Germline V CDR1 and CDR2: KGHSH, LQKENI. The V end was cut by 6 bases, the J end by 3 bases, with 11 bases between.